A single sample is the source of the 23 T cell receptor beta chains below, sequenced in a study of graft-versus-host responses after intestinal transplantation. The protocol was immunoSEQ multiplex PCR, while the TCRdb copy is restricted to in-frame clones and leaves out a portion. The profile shows fewer than 110,000 clones, approximately 90% of them singletons. For these receptors, no antigen is known. Sample: unstimulated CD4+ T cells sorted from spleen or lymph node cells, taken before transplant. These receptors were taken from a human donor who was the organ donor for an intestinal transplant.

The chain is built from TRBV10-3 and TRBJ2-7; either TRBD1 or TRBD2 may fit D (5 bases each). CDR1 and CDR2 from the germline V gene are ENHRY and SYGVKD. Trimming removed 4 bases at V and 3 bases at J, with 13 bases between. The CDR3 sequence is 14 residues long. CDR3 amino acids: CAISGRDRHYEQYF. Here the CDR3 DNA reads TGTGCCATCAGTGGCAGGGACCGCCACTACGAGCAGTACTTC.

This chain joins TRBV11-2 and TRBJ1-3; D uncertain. V was cut by 5 bases and J by 4 bases, with 9 bases left in between. The CDR3 runs to 13 residues. The V gene's germline CDR1 is SGHAT and CDR2 FQNNGV. CDR3 nucleotides: TGTGCCAGCAGCCACACCCGGGGAAACACCATATATTTT. It specifies CASSHTRGNTIYF.

This clone showed up just a few times. The chain recombines TRBV5-4 with TRBJ2-3, with 8 bases lining up with TRBD2. The germline gives CDR1 SGHNT, CDR2 YYREEE (reference sequence). Germline trimming cut 0 bases from V and 4 bases from J; bases unmatched to any gene: 4. The CDR3 has 15 residues. CDR3: CASSLGSGAADTQYF. In DNA, the CDR3 is TGTGCCAGCAGCTTGGGTAGCGGGGCGGCAGATACGCAGTATTTT.

The chain couples TRBV7-6 to TRBJ2-3; weak D call: TRBD2 (6 bases). The CDR3 sequence is 17 residues long. Germline V gene data show CDR1 as SGHVS and CDR2 as FNYEAQ. The V end lost 1 base, the J end lost 4 bases, and 18 bases lay between the germline ends. The CDR3 loop is CASSLEVVSSVADTQYF. The CDR3 DNA reads TGTGCCAGCAGCTTAGAGGTCGTGTCTAGCGTTGCAGATACGCAGTATTTT.

This clone was recorded once. This CDR3 reads CAISGGAGANVLTF. CDR3 DNA: TGTGCCATCAGTGGGGGGGCTGGGGCCAACGTCCTGACTTTC. J is TRBJ2-6 and V is TRBV10-3, with D possibly being TRBD2 (6 bases). Germline values: CDR1 ENHRY, CDR2 SYGVKD. The CDR3 extends over 14 amino acids. Trimming took off 4 bases at V and 2 bases at J, with 6 bases between the two ends.

The DNA for the CDR3 is TGTGCCAGCAGCAATAGTTGCACCGGGGAGCTGTTTTTT. It is translated as CASSNSCTGELFF. The genes are TRBV21-1 and TRBJ2-2; the tabulated D call, TRBD2, remains unverified against the DNA. TRBV21-1 is marked as a pseudogene. This CDR3 is built from 13 residues.

As regards this clone: Within the sample, other DNA sequences also encode this same CDR3. This chain joins TRBV7-2 and TRBJ1-2; 8 bases match TRBD1. Germline-derived CDR1 and CDR2 are SGHTA and FQGNSA. J was trimmed by 8 bases and V by 1 base; bases with no gene match: 9. The CDR3 has 15 amino acids. The CDR3 DNA reads as TGTGCCAGCAGCTTAGGTGGGACAGGCCGTCGAGGCTACACCTTC. Amino acids: CASSLGGTGRRGYTF.

V usage is TRBV11-1 and J usage is TRBJ1-1; maybe TRBD1 (6 bases). From germline, CDR1 is SGHAT and CDR2 FQDESV (reference sequence). This CDR3 contains 13 residues. V was clipped by 4 bases and J by 10 bases, with 16 bases between them. CDR3 sequence: CASSSQQGRGAFF. CDR3 sequence (DNA): TGTGCCAGCAGCTCCCAACAGGGTAGGGGAGCTTTCTTT. Supplemented by reference TRBV11-1 and TRBJ1-1, the full variable domain reads EAEVAQSPRYKITEKSQAVAFWCDPISGHATLYWYRQILGQGPELLVQFQDESVVDDSQLPKDRFSAERLKGVDSTLKIQPAELGDSAMYLCASSSQQGRGAFFGQGTRLTVV.

This sequence joins TRBV6-4 and TRBJ2-1; 11 nucleotides align to TRBD2. CDR3 length: 14 residues. The J segment lost 4 bases and the V segment lost 6 bases, leaving 2 bases of the junction unmatched. Germline CDR1 and CDR2: MRHNA and SNTAGT. The DNA for the CDR3 is TGTGCCAGCAGCACTAGCGGGGGATACAATGAGCAGTTCTTC. Translation gives CASSTSGGYNEQFF.

This clone was seen a single time. The V and J genes are TRBV12-5 and TRBJ1-5, with a tentative D call TRBD1 (6 bases). Germline V gene sequence: CDR1 LGHNT, CDR2 FRNRAP. Trimming stripped 5 bases from V and 2 bases from J, with 10 bases between. This CDR3 has 14 amino acids. The CDR3 DNA reads as TGTGCTAGTGGTCCCCCAGGGGGCAATCAGCCCCAGCATTTT. Residues: CASGPPGGNQPQHF.

The V and J genes are TRBV6-5 and TRBJ2-1; possible D gene TRBD2, 6 bases. This CDR3 has 14 residues. The V gene lost 4 bases and the J gene lost 3 bases, with 10 bases spanning the gap. Germline V gives CDR1 MNHEY, CDR2 SVGAGI. The CDR3 DNA reads as TGTGCCAGCAGTTTTGGGCGGGACTACAATGAGCAGTTCTTC. As protein: CASSFGRDYNEQFF.

The V and J genes are TRBV11-3 and TRBJ2-7; 8 nucleotides align to TRBD1. The germline gives CDR1 SGHNT, CDR2 YENEEA. The CDR3 extends over 15 amino acids. Losses at the gene ends were 5 bases for V and 5 bases for J; bases not matched to a gene: 11. CDR3 in DNA: TGTGCCAGCAGCCTTGGGCAGGGGGCGAGCAACGAGCAGTACTTC. Its translation is CASSLGQGASNEQYF. The variable domain in full, with the rest retrieved from reference TRBV11-3 and TRBJ2-7, is EAGVVQSPRYKIIEKKQPVAFWCNPISGHNTLYWYLQNLGQGPELLIRYENEEAVDDSQLPKDRFSAERLKGVDSTLKIQPAELGDSAVYLCASSLGQGASNEQYFGPGTRLTVT.

V and J are TRBV13 and TRBJ1-6, with 9 bases aligning to TRBD1. Per the germline V gene, CDR1 is PRHDT and CDR2 is FYEKMQ (reference sequence). The trim removed 5 bases at V and 6 bases at J, leaving 5 bases unmatched. This CDR3 is built from 15 residues. The CDR3 spells CASSKQTGGNSPLHF. The CDR3 DNA reads TGTGCCAGCAGCAAACAGACAGGGGGTAATTCACCCCTCCACTTT.

CDR3 sequence (DNA): TGCGCCAGCAGGCCTACTAGCGGGGCTAACAATGAGCAGTTCTTC. Translation: CASRPTSGANNEQFF. The V call is TRBV5-1, the J call TRBJ2-1; TRBD2 agrees at 10 bases. This CDR3 is 15 amino acids long. CDR1 is SGHRS, CDR2 YFSETQ, per germline. Trimming took 5 bases from V and 5 from J; bases not matched to a gene: 7.

This clone was counted a single time. The chain is built from TRBV14 and TRBJ2-3; D may correspond to TRBD1 or TRBD2 (5 bases each). The length of the CDR3 is 19 residues. The germline CDR1 and CDR2 sequences are SGHDN and FVKESK. The V and J ends lost 4 bases and 1 base respectively, with 24 bases between them. The CDR3 DNA follows: TGTGCCAGCAGCCGGAGCGAGCCCTGGGGGTCTAGAGGCACAGATACGCAGTATTTT. Residues: CASSRSEPWGSRGTDTQYF. Together with reference TRBV14 and TRBJ2-3, the CDR3 gives the full variable domain: EAGVTQFPSHSVIEKGQTVTLRCDPISGHDNLYWYRRVMGKEIKFLLHFVKESKQDESGMPNNRFLAERTGGTYSTLKVQPAELEDSGVYFCASSRSEPWGSRGTDTQYFGPGTRLTVL.

This chain joins TRBV6-5 and TRBJ2-5; D call uncertain. The germline V gene has CDR1 MNHEY and CDR2 SVGAGI. V lost 6 bases, J lost 1 base, and 12 bases lay in between. The CDR3 has 14 residues. The CDR3 sequence is CASSTTAFQETQYF. The CDR3 nucleotides read TGTGCCAGCAGCACTACAGCGTTCCAAGAGACCCAGTACTTC.

V gene TRBV7-2 combines with J gene TRBJ2-3, with 7 bases identical to TRBD2. Germline V gene lookup returns CDR1 SGHTA and CDR2 FQGNSA. J lost 4 bases, V lost 5 bases, and 12 bases had no gene match. CDR3 size: 16 residues. The CDR3 sequence: CASSLTGTTAPDTQYF. CDR3 bases: TGTGCCAGCAGCCTAACCGGGACTACGGCGCCAGATACGCAGTATTTT.

The rearrangement joins TRBV5-1 to TRBJ2-7, with 9 bases lining up with TRBD2. The junction had 7 bases not matched to a gene; V was cut back by 8 bases and J by 4 bases. Germline V CDR1 and CDR2: SGHRS, YFSETQ. This CDR3 has 13 amino acids. The CDR3 DNA reads as TGCGCCAGTAGAGCGGGGGGAGATTACGAGCAGTACTTC. Encoded protein: CASRAGGDYEQYF.

V gene TRBV15 combines with J gene TRBJ1-2; no definite D call. The germline V gene has CDR1 LNHNV and CDR2 YYDKDF (reference sequence). This CDR3 region has 15 residues. Trimming took 6 bases from V and 7 from J, leaving 21 bases between them. The CDR3, as DNA: TGTGCCACCAGTGAAGATGGTGAGACGTTAAGTGGCTACACCTTC. It specifies CATSEDGETLSGYTF. The variable domain in full, completed from reference TRBV15 and TRBJ1-2, reads DAMVIQNPRYQVTQFGKPVTLSCSQTLNHNVMYWYQQKSSQAPKLLFHYYDKDFNNEADTPDNFQSRRPNTSFCFLDIRSPGLGDTAMYLCATSEDGETLSGYTFGSGTRLTVV.

This chain uses TRBV7-2 with TRBJ2-1, with TRBD2 identical over 10 bases. Germline trimming cut 1 base from V and 8 bases from J; bases unmatched to any gene: 8. Germline V gene sequence: CDR1 SGHTA, CDR2 FQGNSA. The CDR3 is 16 amino acids. The CDR3 DNA is TGTGCCAGCAGCTTAGAGGCCCAGCGGGGGGGCTATGAGCAGTTCTTC. It is translated as CASSLEAQRGGYEQFF.

The rearrangement joins TRBV6-1 to TRBJ2-1; no firm D call. Germline V CDR1 and CDR2: MNHNS, SASEGT. V was pared by 2 bases and J by 6 bases, with 17 bases between. The CDR3 has 16 amino acids. The DNA for the CDR3 is TGTGCCAGCAGTGAAAAGGTTAACGGGTGGGCCAATGAGCAGTTCTTC. This encodes CASSEKVNGWANEQFF.

The chain couples TRBV5-4 to TRBJ1-2; possible D gene TRBD1, 5 bases. The germline gives CDR1 SGHNT, CDR2 YYREEE (reference sequence). This CDR3 is built from 13 residues. Deletions cut 0 bases from V and 2 bases from J, with 5 bases between. This chain's CDR3 is CASSLGTNYGYTF. CDR3 DNA: TGTGCCAGCAGCTTGGGGACAAACTATGGCTACACCTTC.

In the case of this clone: The identical CDR3 is also encoded by other nucleotide sequences in the sample. V and J are TRBV5-1 and TRBJ2-1; 11 bases align to TRBD2. The CDR3 loop spans 15 amino acids. Germline-derived CDR1 and CDR2 are SGHRS and YFSETQ. After removal of 5 bases from V and 5 bases from J, the junction contained 6 bases not matched to a gene. The CDR3 protein is CASSPTSGTNNEQFF. CDR3 nucleotide sequence: TGCGCCAGCAGTCCGACTAGCGGGACTAACAATGAGCAGTTCTTC.